One and the same sample provided the 6 T cell receptor beta chains below, sequenced in a study of blood T cell repertoires in COVID-19. Repertoires were generated with immunoSEQ multiplex PCR, while TCRdb's copy carries only in-frame clones and drops some. The table lists 150,000 to 200,000 clones, roughly nine tenths of them singletons. Sequenced material: PBMCs or T cells enriched from blood (not recorded which). The receptors here all came from a woman aged 30 to 39 who had recovered from COVID-19.

The chain recombines TRBV2 with TRBJ1-1; TRBD1 matches at 8 bases. The germline V gene has CDR1 SNHLY and CDR2 FYNNEI. The J segment lost 5 bases and the V segment lost 10 bases, leaving 6 bases of the junction unmatched. This CDR3 is built from 12 residues. The CDR3 loop reads CATQGDMTEAFF. CDR3 coding DNA: TGTGCCACACAGGGGGATATGACTGAAGCTTTCTTT.

V is TRBV6-5 and J is TRBJ2-7; 10 bases match TRBD2. CDR3 length equals 15 residues. The germline V gene has CDR1 MNHEY and CDR2 SVGAGI. V was clipped by 5 bases and J by 2 bases; unmatched bases: 6. CDR3 bases: TGTGCCAGCAGTCTATATAGCGGGGGGCCCTACGAGCAGTACTTC. This codes for CASSLYSGGPYEQYF.

J is TRBJ2-1 and V is TRBV19; D possibly corresponds to TRBD1 (6 bases). Germline-derived CDR1 and CDR2 are LNHDA and SQIVND (reference sequence). Trimming took 0 bases from V and 3 from J, leaving 12 bases between them. The CDR3 is made up of 16 amino acids. The DNA for the CDR3 is TGTGCCAGTAGTATAGACTACCGGGACATCTACAATGAGCAGTTCTTC. Its translation: CASSIDYRDIYNEQFF.

The chain combines TRBV29-1 with TRBJ2-1, with a tentative D call TRBD2 (5 bases). The CDR3 runs to 12 residues. Looked up from germline, CDR1 is SQVTM and CDR2 is ANQGSEA. Trimming removed 3 bases at V and 9 bases at J, with 12 bases between. CDR3 coding DNA: TGCAGCGTTGAGATAGAGGGCCGTGAGCAGTTCTTC. Translation gives CSVEIEGREQFF.

The chain carries TRBV5-5 and TRBJ2-7; possibly TRBD2 for D (7 bases). The length of the CDR3 is 15 residues. The germline gives CDR1 SGHKS, CDR2 YYEKEE (reference sequence). The V and J ends lost 4 bases and 6 bases respectively, with 20 bases between them. CDR3 region: CASSPLRGGAGEQYF. As DNA, the CDR3 is TGTGCCAGCAGCCCGTTAAGGGGGGGGGCAGGCGAGCAGTACTTC. Together with reference TRBV5-5 and TRBJ2-7, the CDR3 gives the full variable domain: DAGVTQSPTHLIKTRGQQVTLRCSPISGHKSVSWYQQVLGQGPQFIFQYYEKEERGRGNFPDRFSARQFPNYSSELNVNALLLGDSALYLCASSPLRGGAGEQYFGPGTRLTVT.

J is TRBJ1-1 and V is TRBV9, with D unclear. Germline V gene sequence: CDR1 SGDLS, CDR2 YYNGEE. The CDR3 loop spans 14 amino acids. Trimming pared 0 bases from V and 1 base from J, leaving 7 bases between. In DNA form, the CDR3 reads TGTGCCAGCAGCGTAGGGTCAGGGAACACTGAAGCTTTCTTT. Translated: CASSVGSGNTEAFF.